The T cell receptor beta chain described here comes from a study of human CD8 memory T cell subsets. Study findings and constraints: According to Chao1 estimates, stem-like memory T cells seemed more diverse than precursor exhausted T cells were. This study determined the sequences of T cell receptor beta chains and of no other chains. For stem-like memory and precursor exhausted T cells, diversity was similarly high, which was not true of effector memory cells.

Enriched by negative magnetic separation, total CD8+ T cells were obtained. This clonotype was seen a few times. Its target is not known. UMI-labeled 5' RACE was used to make TCR beta libraries. TCRdb independently ran MiXCR on the 5' RACE reads; one entry per CDR3 protein. The sample contains under 10,000 distinct CDR3 sequences, 3.5% to 4.5% of which appear only once. The sequence came from a human donor in good health. The sample comprised CD8+ T cells from PBMCs.

The CDR3 region is CASSLGTGEETQYF. The DNA of the CDR3 is TGTGCCAGCAGCTTAGGAACAGGGGAAGAGACCCAGTACTTC. This chain links TRBV7-2 with TRBJ2-5, with 7 bases that match TRBD1. The V segment lost 1 base and the J segment 3 bases; nucleotides outside the gene matches: 2. The CDR3 sequence is 14 residues long. Germline V gene lookup returns CDR1 SGHTA and CDR2 FQGNSA.